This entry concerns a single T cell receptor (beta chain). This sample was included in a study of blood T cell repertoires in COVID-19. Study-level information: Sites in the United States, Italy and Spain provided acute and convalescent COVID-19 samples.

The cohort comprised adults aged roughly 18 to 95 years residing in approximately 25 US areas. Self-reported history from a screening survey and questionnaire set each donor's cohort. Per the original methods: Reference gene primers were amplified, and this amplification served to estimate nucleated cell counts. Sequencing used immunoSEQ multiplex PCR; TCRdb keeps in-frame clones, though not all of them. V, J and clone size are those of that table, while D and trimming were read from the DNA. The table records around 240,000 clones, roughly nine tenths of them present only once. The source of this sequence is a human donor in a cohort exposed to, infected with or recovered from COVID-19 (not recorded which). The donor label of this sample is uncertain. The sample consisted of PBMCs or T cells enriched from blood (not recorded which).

CDR3 nucleotides: TGCGCCAGCAGCTGGGACAGTCACAATGAGCAGTTCTTC. It codes for CASSWDSHNEQFF. The chain employs TRBV5-1 and TRBJ2-1; 7 bases align to TRBD1. V trimming: 3 bases; J trimming: 5 bases; junction bases outside the gene matches: 2. The CDR3 consists of 13 residues. From germline, CDR1 is SGHRS and CDR2 YFSETQ. Based on the CDR3 plus reference TRBV5-1 and TRBJ2-1, the full variable domain is KAGVTQTPRYLIKTRGQQVTLSCSPISGHRSVSWYQQTPGQGLQFLFEYFSETQRNKGNFPGRFSGRQFSNSRSEMNVSTLELGDSALYLCASSWDSHNEQFFGPGTRLTVL.